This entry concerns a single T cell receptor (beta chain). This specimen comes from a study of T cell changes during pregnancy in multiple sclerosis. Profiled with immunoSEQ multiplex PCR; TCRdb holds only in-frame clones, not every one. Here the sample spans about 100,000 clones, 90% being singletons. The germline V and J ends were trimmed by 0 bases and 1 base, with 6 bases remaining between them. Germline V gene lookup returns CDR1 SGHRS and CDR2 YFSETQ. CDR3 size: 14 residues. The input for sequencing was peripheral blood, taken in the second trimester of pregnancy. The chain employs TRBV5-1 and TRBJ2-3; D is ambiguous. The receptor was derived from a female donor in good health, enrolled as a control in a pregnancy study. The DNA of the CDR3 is TGCGCCAGCAGCTTGGCCCGTGGCACAGATACGCAGTATTTT. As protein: CASSLARGTDTQYF. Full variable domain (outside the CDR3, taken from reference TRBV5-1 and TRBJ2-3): KAGVTQTPRYLIKTRGQQVTLSCSPISGHRSVSWYQQTPGQGLQFLFEYFSETQRNKGNFPGRFSGRQFSNSRSEMNVSTLELGDSALYLCASSLARGTDTQYFGPGTRLTVL.